This T cell receptor (beta chain) was identified during a study of blood T cell repertoires in COVID-19. Study overall: T cells, B-cell-depleted T cells, or PBMCs supplied cDNA or gDNA.

Individuals aged about 18 to 89 years were recruited from fewer than 25 US areas. Self-reported history from a screening survey and questionnaire set each donor's cohort. V was clipped by 4 bases and J by 2 bases, with 17 bases between them. Per the germline V gene, CDR1 is SGHRS and CDR2 is YFSETQ. CDR3 length equals 16 residues. Methods used by the authors: Estimation of nucleated cell counts relied on the amplification of reference gene primers. Assay: immunoSEQ multiplex PCR; the TCRdb copy retains only in-frame clones and omits some. The V and J calls and the clone size are those of that table, but D and trimming were determined from the DNA. The sample has 260,000 or so clones, 80% to 90% seen once; the top ten hold about 2.5%.

The V call is TRBV5-1, the J call TRBJ2-3, with D possibly TRBD1 on 6 matching bases. Sequenced: PBMCs or T cells enriched from blood (not recorded which). The TCR comes from a woman aged 25 to 39 with acute COVID-19. In DNA, the CDR3 is TGCGCCAGCAGCGATAGGCGGACAGCGTCCACAGATACGCAGTATTTT. Residues: CASSDRRTASTDTQYF. The variable domain in full, with the rest retrieved from reference TRBV5-1 and TRBJ2-3, is KAGVTQTPRYLIKTRGQQVTLSCSPISGHRSVSWYQQTPGQGLQFLFEYFSETQRNKGNFPGRFSGRQFSNSRSEMNVSTLELGDSALYLCASSDRRTASTDTQYFGPGTRLTVL.